Listed below are T cell receptor beta chains from one sample, sequenced in a study of T cell responses to AZD1222 COVID-19 vaccine. Data came from immunoSEQ multiplex PCR; TCRdb stores just in-frame clones and leaves some out. The table includes about 170,000 clones, 75% to 90% detected once. The sequencing here drew on peripheral blood, taken on day 0 of AZD1222 vaccination. These receptors were taken from an adult in good health. The CDR3 runs from the conserved cysteine through the conserved F or W. Fields, in order: V gene, clone size, D gene, J gene, CDR3 protein, CDR3 DNA. The D gene is left open where the match is weak. Not all rows give a size; the values are once, few, many and, for expanded clones, a class.

TRBV7-8	.	.	TRBJ2-7	CASSRERAYEQYF	TGTGCCAGCAGCCGAGAGCGGGCCTACGAGCAGTACTTC
TRBV2	.	.	TRBJ1-6	CASSQSSGSPLHF	TGTGCCAGCAGTCAATCCAGCGGCTCACCCCTCCACTTT
TRBV19	.	.	TRBJ2-7	CASSATGDYEQYF	TGTGCCAGTAGTGCGACCGGCGACTACGAGCAGTACTTC
TRBV5-4	few	TRBD1	TRBJ2-7	CASSPGDRGRLEQYF	TGTGCCAGCAGCCCTGGGGACAGGGGGCGGCTCGAGCAGTACTTC
TRBV28	.	.	TRBJ1-2	CASSFAISKGLNYGYTF	TGTGCCAGCAGCTTCGCAATATCAAAGGGATTGAACTATGGCTACACCTTC
TRBV7-3	.	.	TRBJ2-3	CASSANGGSTDTQYF	TGTGCCAGCAGCGCTAACGGCGGTAGCACAGATACGCAGTATTTT
TRBV7-9	.	.	TRBJ2-5	CASTQGVVGSGTETQYF	TGTGCCAGCACCCAAGGTGTCGTAGGGTCAGGAACGGAGACCCAGTACTTC
TRBV6-5	.	.	TRBJ1-2	CASSLRTFWGYTF	TGTGCCAGCAGTCTTCGGACCTTCTGGGGCTACACCTTC
TRBV19	.	.	TRBJ1-1	CASSVTALNTEAFF	TGTGCCAGTAGTGTCACAGCCTTGAACACTGAAGCTTTCTTT
TRBV7-9	.	.	TRBJ2-7	CASSPSYEQYF	TGTGCCAGCAGCCCGAGCTACGAGCAGTACTTC
TRBV5-8	.	.	TRBJ2-1	CASRIRLGISGDNEQFF	TGTGCCAGCAGGATTCGCCTCGGGATCTCCGGAGACAATGAGCAGTTCTTC
TRBV5-1	.	TRBD1	TRBJ1-1	CASSLLGTENTEAFF	TGCGCCAGCAGCTTGTTGGGGACAGAGAACACTGAAGCTTTCTTT
TRBV7-9	.	.	TRBJ1-1	CASSLGFGNTNTEAFF	TGTGCCAGCAGCTTAGGGTTTGGGAATACTAACACTGAAGCTTTCTTT
TRBV2	.	.	TRBJ1-2	CASTSGGVYNYGYTF	TGTGCCAGCACTTCCGGGGGGGTTTACAACTATGGCTACACCTTC
TRBV4-1	.	.	TRBJ1-2	CASSQDVSNYGYTF	TGCGCCAGCAGCCAAGATGTCAGTAACTATGGCTACACCTTC
TRBV11-3	.	TRBD2	TRBJ2-1	CASSLASGSYNEQFF	TGTGCCAGCAGCTTAGCTAGCGGCTCCTACAATGAGCAGTTCTTC
TRBV7-2	.	.	TRBJ1-5	CASSPQGNQPQHF	TGTGCCAGCAGCCCGCAGGGGAATCAGCCCCAGCATTTT
TRBV4-1	.	.	TRBJ1-5	CASSQERGMSNQPQHF	TGCGCCAGCAGCCAAGAAAGGGGTATGAGCAATCAGCCCCAGCATTTT
TRBV6-5	.	.	TRBJ2-3	CASSRQYSETQYF	TGTGCCAGCAGTAGGCAATACAGTGAGACGCAGTATTTT
TRBV6-1	once	.	TRBJ1-2	CASSDKSGVAEHYGYTF	TGTGCCAGCAGTGACAAATCAGGAGTGGCGGAACACTATGGCTACACCTTC
TRBV5-1	.	.	TRBJ2-5	CASSSQLKETQYF	TGCGCCAGCAGCTCACAGCTAAAAGAGACCCAGTACTTC
TRBV11-3	once	.	TRBJ2-5	CASSRRDRAETQYF	TGTGCCAGCAGCCGTAGGGACCGGGCGGAGACCCAGTACTTC
TRBV4-2	.	TRBD1	TRBJ1-6	CASSHNRGLNSPLHF	TGTGCCAGCAGCCACAACAGGGGACTGAATTCACCCCTCCACTTT
TRBV3-1/TRBV3-2	.	TRBD2	TRBJ2-1	CASSHGASGKNEQFF	TGTGCCAGCAGCCATGGGGCTAGCGGGAAGAATGAGCAGTTCTTC
TRBV7-2	.	TRBD1	TRBJ1-2	CASSFPQGTFNYGYTF	TGTGCCAGCAGCTTCCCACAGGGGACCTTTAACTATGGCTACACCTTC
TRBV10-2	.	.	TRBJ2-7	CASSEQFRDGIYEQYF	TGCGCCAGCAGTGAACAGTTCCGGGACGGCATCTACGAGCAGTACTTC
TRBV27	.	TRBD2	TRBJ2-3	CASSSPGLAAGTDTQYF	TGTGCCAGCAGTTCCCCCGGACTAGCGGCAGGGACAGATACGCAGTATTTT
TRBV5-4	.	TRBD1	TRBJ2-1	CASSFGTGYGEQFF	TGTGCCAGCAGCTTTGGGACAGGGTATGGTGAGCAGTTCTTC
TRBV5-5	.	.	TRBJ2-5	CASSLEGGIRQTQYF	TGTGCCAGCAGCTTGGAAGGGGGGATCAGGCAGACCCAGTACTTC
TRBV19	.	.	TRBJ1-5	CASSTPPYQPQHF	TGTGCCAGTAGTACCCCCCCCTATCAGCCCCAGCATTTT
TRBV2	.	TRBD1	TRBJ1-5	CASSVQGASNQPQHF	TGTGCCAGCAGTGTTCAGGGGGCGAGCAATCAGCCCCAGCATTTT
TRBV19	once	.	TRBJ2-6	CARTPSPAGANVLTF	TGTGCCAGGACCCCGAGCCCGGCCGGGGCCAACGTCCTGACTTTC
TRBV28	.	.	TRBJ2-2	CASRDSHGELFF	TGTGCCAGCAGGGACAGTCACGGGGAGCTGTTTTTT
TRBV28	once	TRBD1	TRBJ2-7	CASRTGAPYEQYF	TGTGCCAGCAGGACAGGGGCACCCTACGAGCAGTACTTC
TRBV6-5	.	TRBD2	TRBJ2-7	CAVAFSGRGGEQYF	TGTGCCGTCGCGTTCAGCGGGAGGGGGGGCGAGCAGTACTTC
TRBV18	.	.	TRBJ1-2	CASSPGLSYGYTF	TGTGCCAGCTCACCAGGACTGAGCTATGGCTACACCTTC
TRBV28	.	.	TRBJ1-4	CASSVGAINEKLFF	TGTGCCAGCAGTGTAGGGGCGATTAATGAAAAACTGTTTTTT
TRBV7-6	.	TRBD2	TRBJ2-2	CASSLSGSGTGELFF	TGTGCCAGCAGCCTTAGCGGGAGTGGGACCGGGGAGCTGTTTTTT
TRBV19	.	TRBD2	TRBJ2-6	CASRVAGSFFSGANVLTF	TGTGCCAGTAGGGTAGCGGGATCTTTCTTCTCTGGGGCCAACGTCCTGACTTTC
TRBV29-1	.	.	TRBJ2-3	CSVSVGDTSTDTQYF	TGCAGCGTTTCCGTCGGTGACACTAGCACAGATACGCAGTATTTT
TRBV6-1	.	.	TRBJ2-7	CASSETSGFFVYEQYF	TGTGCCAGCAGTGAAACCTCGGGGTTTTTCGTCTACGAGCAGTACTTC
TRBV7-2	few	.	TRBJ2-7	CASSVTTRTGPVYEQYF	TGTGCCAGCAGCGTAACAACAAGGACGGGACCTGTCTACGAGCAGTACTTC
TRBV18	.	.	TRBJ1-1	CASSLGHQNTEAFF	TGTGCCAGCTCACTGGGACACCAGAACACTGAAGCTTTCTTT
TRBV9	.	.	TRBJ2-7	CASSGDLVSDEQYF	TGTGCCAGCAGCGGCGACCTAGTATCGGACGAACAGTACTTC
TRBV5-1	.	TRBD1	TRBJ2-7	CASSLSGQGGEQYF	TGCGCCAGCAGCTTGTCGGGACAGGGTGGCGAGCAGTACTTC
TRBV5-8	.	TRBD1	TRBJ1-1	CASSFRAGGNTEAFF	TGTGCCAGCAGCTTCCGAGCAGGGGGAAACACTGAAGCTTTCTTT
TRBV19	once	.	TRBJ1-4	CASTSGFTNNEKLFF	TGTGCCAGTACATCCGGGTTCACTAATAATGAAAAACTGTTTTTT
TRBV7-9	.	TRBD2	TRBJ2-2	CASSLVSGLAAGELFF	TGTGCCAGCAGCTTAGTCTCAGGACTAGCGGCTGGGGAGCTGTTTTTT
TRBV5-1	.	TRBD1	TRBJ2-4	CASSLGKGAWDIQYF	TGCGCCAGCAGCTTGGGTAAGGGGGCTTGGGACATTCAGTACTTC
TRBV3-1/TRBV3-2	once	.	TRBJ1-4	CASSPDRVNRDEKLFF	TGTGCCAGCAGTCCTGATAGAGTAAACAGGGATGAAAAACTGTTTTTT
TRBV7-9	.	.	TRBJ1-2	CASSSQANYGYTF	TGTGCCAGCAGTTCCCAAGCTAACTATGGCTACACCTTC
TRBV9	.	.	TRBJ1-6	CASSNEGGRDSPLHF	TGTGCCAGCAGCAATGAGGGGGGGAGGGATTCACCCCTCCACTTT
TRBV6-5	.	.	TRBJ1-5	CASSYSRTMSSQPQHF	TGTGCCAGCAGTTACTCTAGGACAATGAGCAGTCAGCCCCAGCATTTT
TRBV29-1	.	.	TRBJ1-2	CSVEDLSRGGSSYGYTF	TGCAGCGTTGAAGATCTTAGCAGGGGCGGTTCTAGCTATGGCTACACCTTC